This T cell receptor beta chain was retrieved from a study of response to subunit inactivated influenza vaccine. Findings and limits, study-wide: Every seasonal influenza vaccination brings in few new T cells, the authors suggested.

The V gene lost 1 base and the J gene lost 4 bases, with 11 bases spanning the gap. The germline CDR1 and CDR2 sequences are SEHNR and FQNEAQ (reference sequence). The CDR3 is 16 residues long. This clonotype was counted only a few times. Its antigen remains unidentified. MiXCR was run by TCRdb on the RT-PCR reads, yielding one entry per CDR3 protein. Seen here are over 650,000 distinct CDR3 sequences, about a fifth observed once, and the top ten hold roughly 10%. The chain is built from TRBV7-9 and TRBJ1-6; a weak D match, TRBD1 (5 bases). The receptor comes from a man between 45 and 60 years old who received an inactivated influenza vaccine. The sample here was PBMCs from blood, taken more than 4 days after vaccination. CDR3 protein: CASSLGGGRYNSPLHF. CDR3 DNA sequence: TGTGCCAGCAGCTTAGGTGGGGGGAGGTATAATTCACCCCTCCACTTT.